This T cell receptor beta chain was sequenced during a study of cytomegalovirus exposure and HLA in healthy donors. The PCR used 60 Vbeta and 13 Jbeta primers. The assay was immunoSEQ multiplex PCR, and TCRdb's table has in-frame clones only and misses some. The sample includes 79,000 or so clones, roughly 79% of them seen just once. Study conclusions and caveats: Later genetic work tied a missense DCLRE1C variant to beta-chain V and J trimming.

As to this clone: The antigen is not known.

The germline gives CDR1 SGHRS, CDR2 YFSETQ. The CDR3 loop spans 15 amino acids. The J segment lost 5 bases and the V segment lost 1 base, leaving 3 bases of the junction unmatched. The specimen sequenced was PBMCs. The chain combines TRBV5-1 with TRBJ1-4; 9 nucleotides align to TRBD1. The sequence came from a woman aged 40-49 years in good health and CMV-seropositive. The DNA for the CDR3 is TGCGCCAGCAGCTTGCTTGGGACAGGGAATGAAAAACTGTTTTTT. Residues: CASSLLGTGNEKLFF.